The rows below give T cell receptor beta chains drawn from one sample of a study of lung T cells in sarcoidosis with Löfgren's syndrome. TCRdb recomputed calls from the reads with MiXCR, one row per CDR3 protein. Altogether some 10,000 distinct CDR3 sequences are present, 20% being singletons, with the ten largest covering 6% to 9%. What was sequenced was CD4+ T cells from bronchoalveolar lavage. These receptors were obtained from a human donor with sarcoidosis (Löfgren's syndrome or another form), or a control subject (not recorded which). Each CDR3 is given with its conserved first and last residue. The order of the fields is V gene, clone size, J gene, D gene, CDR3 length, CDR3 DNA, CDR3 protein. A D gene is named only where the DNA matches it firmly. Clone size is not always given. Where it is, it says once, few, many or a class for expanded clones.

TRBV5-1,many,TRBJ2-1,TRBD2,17,TGCGCCAGCAGCTTCGGCATGGGACTAGCGGCCTACAATGAGCAGTTCTTC,CASSFGMGLAAYNEQFF
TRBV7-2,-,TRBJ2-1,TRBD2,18,TGTGCCAGCAGCCCCATTCGACTAGCGGGGTTCTCCTACAATGAGCAGTTCTTC,CASSPIRLAGFSYNEQFF
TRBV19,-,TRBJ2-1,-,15,TGTGCCAGTAGTGGTCGAGACAGGATAGGGAATGAGCAGTTCTTC,CASSGRDRIGNEQFF
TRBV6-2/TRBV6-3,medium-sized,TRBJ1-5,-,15,TGTGCCAGCAGCTCATGGACGGATAGCAATCAGCCCCAGCATTTT,CASSSWTDSNQPQHF
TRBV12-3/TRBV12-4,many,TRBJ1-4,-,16,TGTGCCAGCAGCTCTACTACAGGAACAACTAATGAAAAACTGTTTTTT,CASSSTTGTTNEKLFF
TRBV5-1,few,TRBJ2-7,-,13,TGCGCCAGCAGCTTATCAGTCTCCTCCGAGCAGTACTTC,CASSLSVSSEQYF
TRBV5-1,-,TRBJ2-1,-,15,TGCGCCAGCAGCTTTGGGGGGATGGGGTACAATGAGCAGTTCTTC,CASSFGGMGYNEQFF
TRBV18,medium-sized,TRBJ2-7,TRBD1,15,TGTGCCAGCTCACTGGGACAGGGGGCAAACTACGAGCAGTACTTC,CASSLGQGANYEQYF
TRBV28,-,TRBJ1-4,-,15,TGTGCCTGCAGTTTATGTGAGGGGTCGAATGAAAAACTGTTTTTT,CACSLCEGSNEKLFF
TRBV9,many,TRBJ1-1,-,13,TGTGCCAGCAGCGTAGAACCGAACACTGAAGCTTTCTTT,CASSVEPNTEAFF
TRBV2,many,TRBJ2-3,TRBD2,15,TGTGCCAGCAAAACTAGACTAGCGGACACAGATACGCAGTATTTT,CASKTRLADTDTQYF
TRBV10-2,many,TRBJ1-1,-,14,TGCGCCAGCAGTGCCCAGGGACTGTACACTGAAGCTTTCTTT,CASSAQGLYTEAFF
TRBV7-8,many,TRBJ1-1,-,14,TGTGCCAGCAGCTTAGAGGGGGGTGACACTGAAGCTTTCTTT,CASSLEGGDTEAFF
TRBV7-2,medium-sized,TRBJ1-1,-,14,TGTGCCAGCAGCTTAACGGCCTTTAACACTGAAGCTTTCTTT,CASSLTAFNTEAFF
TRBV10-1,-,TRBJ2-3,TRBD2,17,TGCGCCAGCAGTGAGTTTGAACTAGCGGGAGTTAGGGATACGCAGTATTTT,CASSEFELAGVRDTQYF
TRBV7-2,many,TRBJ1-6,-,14,TGTGCCAGCAGCCAGACAGCTTATAATTCACCCCTCCACTTT,CASSQTAYNSPLHF
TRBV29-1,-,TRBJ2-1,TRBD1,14,TGCAGCTCACCAGGGGGAAGCTCCTACAATGAGCAGTTCTTC,CSSPGGSSYNEQFF
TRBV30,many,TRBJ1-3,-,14,TGTGCCTGGAGTGTCCGGGGCTCTGGAAACACCATATATTTT,CAWSVRGSGNTIYF
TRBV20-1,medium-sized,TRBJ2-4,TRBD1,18,TGCAGTGCTCTAACCGGGACAGGGGCTTCCGAAGCCAAAAACATTCAGTACTTC,CSALTGTGASEAKNIQYF
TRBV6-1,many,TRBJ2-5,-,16,TGTGCCAGCAGTGAAAACCTGATCCACCCTCAAGAGACCCAGTACTTC,CASSENLIHPQETQYF
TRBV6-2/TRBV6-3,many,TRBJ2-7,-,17,TGTGCCAGCAGAGATGATGGGGCCAGATCCCCGTCCTACGAGCAGTACTTC,CASRDDGARSPSYEQYF
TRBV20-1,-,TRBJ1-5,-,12,TGCAGTGTTAGAGATCCAGCACAGCCCCAGCATTTT,CSVRDPAQPQHF